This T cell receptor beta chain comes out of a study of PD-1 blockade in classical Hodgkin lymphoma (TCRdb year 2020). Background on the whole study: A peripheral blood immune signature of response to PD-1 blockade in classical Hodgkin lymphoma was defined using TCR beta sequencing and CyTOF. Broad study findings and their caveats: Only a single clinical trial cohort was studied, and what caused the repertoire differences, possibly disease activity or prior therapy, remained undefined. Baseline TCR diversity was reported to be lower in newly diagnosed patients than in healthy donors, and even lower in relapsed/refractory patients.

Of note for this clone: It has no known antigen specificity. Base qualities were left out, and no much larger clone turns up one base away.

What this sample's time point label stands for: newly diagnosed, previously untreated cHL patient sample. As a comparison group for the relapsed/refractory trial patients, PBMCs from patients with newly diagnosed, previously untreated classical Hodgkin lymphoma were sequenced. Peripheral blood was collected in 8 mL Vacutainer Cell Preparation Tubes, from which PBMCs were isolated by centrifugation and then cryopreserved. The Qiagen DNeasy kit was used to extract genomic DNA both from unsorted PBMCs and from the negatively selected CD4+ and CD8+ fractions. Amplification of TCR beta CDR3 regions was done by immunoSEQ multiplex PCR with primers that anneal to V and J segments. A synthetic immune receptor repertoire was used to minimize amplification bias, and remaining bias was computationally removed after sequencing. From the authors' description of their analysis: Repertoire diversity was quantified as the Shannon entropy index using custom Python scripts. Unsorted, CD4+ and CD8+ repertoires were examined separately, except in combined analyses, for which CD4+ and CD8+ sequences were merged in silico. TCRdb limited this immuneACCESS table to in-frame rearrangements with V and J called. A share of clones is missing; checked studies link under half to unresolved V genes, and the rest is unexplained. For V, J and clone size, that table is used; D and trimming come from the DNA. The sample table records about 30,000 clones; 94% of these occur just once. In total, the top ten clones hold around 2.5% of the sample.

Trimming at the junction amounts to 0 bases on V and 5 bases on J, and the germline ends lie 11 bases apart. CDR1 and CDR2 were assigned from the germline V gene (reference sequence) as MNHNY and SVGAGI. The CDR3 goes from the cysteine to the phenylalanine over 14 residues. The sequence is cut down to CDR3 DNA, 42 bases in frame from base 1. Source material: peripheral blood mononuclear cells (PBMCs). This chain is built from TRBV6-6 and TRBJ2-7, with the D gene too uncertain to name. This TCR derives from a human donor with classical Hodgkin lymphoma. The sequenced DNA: TGTGCCAGCAGTTACTCTGGTCGTCGTGACGAGCAGTACTTC. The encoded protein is CASSYSGRRDEQYF.